A selection of T cell receptor beta chains follows, all from one sample in a study of blood T cell repertoires in COVID-19. Using immunoSEQ multiplex PCR, the repertoire was profiled, and TCRdb retains in-frame clones only, with some absent. The table lists 30,000 to 45,000 clones, 88% of them singletons. The material sequenced was peripheral blood. The receptors come from a woman aged 70-85 years with active COVID-19. Each CDR3 is given with its conserved first and last residue. D genes are given only for firm matches. The size of a clone is reported for some rows only, either as once, few or many, or as a class for expanded clones.

CASSLYTEAFF TGTGCCAGCAGCTTATATACTGAAGCTTTCTTT TRBJ1-1 once 11 NA TRBV13
CASSQDTGGNSPLHF TGCGCCAGCAGCCAAGATACAGGGGGGAATTCACCCCTCCACTTT TRBJ1-6 NA 15 TRBD1 TRBV4-3
CASSLGTGALNTEAFF TGTGCCAGCAGTTTAGGGACAGGCGCACTGAACACTGAAGCTTTCTTT TRBJ1-1 NA 16 TRBD1 TRBV28
CASSKGQGMSYTF TGTGCCAGCAGTAAGGGACAGGGCATGAGCTACACCTTC TRBJ1-2 NA 13 TRBD1 TRBV6-2/TRBV6-3
CASSLRGSGGARETQYF TGTGCCAGCAGCTTGCGGGGTAGCGGGGGGGCTCGGGAGACCCAGTACTTC TRBJ2-5 NA 17 TRBD2 TRBV7-8
CASSLGQGAYYEQYF TGCGCCAGCAGCTTGGGACAGGGGGCCTACTACGAGCAGTACTTC TRBJ2-7 NA 15 TRBD1 TRBV5-1
CASSGGPQGYEQYF TGTGCCAGCAGTGGAGGGCCGCAAGGTTACGAGCAGTACTTC TRBJ2-7 NA 14 NA TRBV2
CASSIDQSGSYNEQFF TGTGCCAGTAGTATAGATCAGTCAGGATCCTACAATGAGCAGTTCTTC TRBJ2-1 few 16 NA TRBV19
CASSQGTSGGHNEQFF TGTGCCAGCAGCCAGGGTACTAGCGGGGGCCACAATGAGCAGTTCTTC TRBJ2-1 NA 16 TRBD2 TRBV4-2
CASSYGGTGETQYF TGTGCCAGCAGTTACGGAGGGACAGGAGAGACCCAGTACTTC TRBJ2-5 NA 14 TRBD1 TRBV6-2/TRBV6-3
CASSMIAGGPGDTQYF TGCGCCAGCAGTATGATAGCGGGGGGGCCAGGGGATACGCAGTATTTT TRBJ2-3 NA 16 TRBD2 TRBV5-1
CASSLASTNEKLFF TGTGCCAGCAGTTTAGCGAGCACTAATGAAAAACTGTTTTTT TRBJ1-4 NA 14 NA TRBV6-6
CASSLFPRGNTIYF TGTGCCAGCAGCTTATTCCCCCGTGGAAACACCATATATTTT TRBJ1-3 NA 14 NA TRBV7-9
CASSAERGGGNEQFF TGTGCCAGCAGCGCCGAGCGGGGGGGCGGCAATGAGCAGTTCTTC TRBJ2-1 NA 15 TRBD2 TRBV9
CASSPPRGGYEKLFF TGTGCCAGCAGCCCGCCTAGGGGGGGGTATGAAAAACTGTTTTTT TRBJ1-4 NA 15 NA TRBV28
CATGDSNQPQHF TGTGCCACGGGAGATAGCAATCAGCCCCAGCATTTT TRBJ1-5 NA 12 NA TRBV24-1
CASSLDGHSNQPQHF TGTGCCAGCAGCTTAGACGGACATAGCAATCAGCCCCAGCATTTT TRBJ1-5 NA 15 NA TRBV7-2
CASSYPGLAEAFF TGTGCCAGCAGTTATCCAGGGCTAGCTGAAGCTTTCTTT TRBJ1-1 NA 13 NA TRBV7-9
CASSPGHYNDASYNEQFF TGTGCCAGCAGTCCAGGACACTACAATGACGCTTCCTACAATGAGCAGTTCTTC TRBJ2-1 NA 18 NA TRBV6-2/TRBV6-3
CASSRGTTKETQYF TGTGCCAGCAGCCGGGGGACTACTAAAGAGACCCAGTACTTC TRBJ2-5 NA 14 TRBD2 TRBV3-1/TRBV3-2
CASSAETGTGELFF TGTGCCAGCAGCGCTGAGACTGGGACCGGGGAGCTGTTTTTT TRBJ2-2 medium-sized 14 NA TRBV9
CASSLGGQYNSPLHF TGTGCCAGCAGCTTGGGGGGACAGTATAATTCACCCCTCCACTTT TRBJ1-6 NA 15 TRBD1 TRBV11-2
CASFGGGEQYF TGTGCCAGCTTTGGGGGAGGCGAGCAGTACTTC TRBJ2-7 NA 11 NA TRBV5-8
CASSLGASSRGTDTQYF TGTGCCAGCAGCTTAGGTGCTTCGAGTCGGGGCACAGATACGCAGTATTTT TRBJ2-3 NA 17 NA TRBV11-3
CAIPGRVATGELFF TGTGCCATCCCTGGGAGGGTGGCCACCGGGGAGCTGTTTTTT TRBJ2-2 NA 14 TRBD2 TRBV5-4
CASSSNRGGHEQYF TGTGCCAGCAGTTCCAACAGGGGCGGCCACGAGCAGTACTTC TRBJ2-7 NA 14 TRBD1 TRBV2
CASSFSTEQFF TGTGCCAGCAGCTTTAGTACTGAGCAGTTCTTC TRBJ2-1 NA 11 NA TRBV5-6
CASSQDRGNTIYF TGTGCCAGCAGCCAAGACAGGGGTAACACCATATATTTT TRBJ1-3 NA 13 NA TRBV3-1/TRBV3-2
CSVEDDRFYGYTF TGCAGCGTTGAAGATGACAGATTCTATGGCTACACCTTC TRBJ1-2 NA 13 NA TRBV29-1
CASSKWPGTGYDNQPQHF TGTGCCAGCAGCAAATGGCCGGGGACAGGGTATGACAATCAGCCCCAGCATTTT TRBJ1-5 NA 18 NA TRBV21-1
CASSPPGVGGNQPQHF TGTGCCAGCAGTCCCCCCGGGGTCGGAGGCAATCAGCCCCAGCATTTT TRBJ1-5 NA 16 NA TRBV6-6
CASSPGQGGNTIYF TGTGCCAGCAGCCCGGGACAGGGGGGAAACACCATATATTTT TRBJ1-3 NA 14 TRBD1 TRBV11-2
CASCGDWNTEAFF TGTGCCAGCTGTGGAGACTGGAACACTGAAGCTTTCTTT TRBJ1-1 NA 13 NA TRBV18
CASISGGGMDTEAFF TGTGCCAGCATATCGGGCGGGGGAATGGACACTGAAGCTTTCTTT TRBJ1-1 NA 15 NA TRBV28
CASSFLNQPQHF TGTGCCAGCAGTTTCCTCAATCAGCCCCAGCATTTT TRBJ1-5 NA 12 NA TRBV6-2/TRBV6-3
CASTKGLENAGELFF TGTGCCAGCACCAAAGGACTGGAAAACGCCGGGGAGCTGTTTTTT TRBJ2-2 few 15 NA TRBV6-5
CASSLRTAINSPLHF TGTGCCAGCAGTCTAAGGACAGCAATCAATTCACCCCTCCACTTT TRBJ1-6 NA 15 NA TRBV28
CASSLGGRGRSYNSPLHF TGTGCCAGCAGCTTAGGAGGGAGGGGGAGGTCCTATAATTCACCCCTCCACTTT TRBJ1-6 few 18 NA TRBV7-8
CASSGHGSVNTEAFF TGTGCCAGCAGCGGACATGGAAGTGTGAACACTGAAGCTTTCTTT TRBJ1-1 NA 15 NA TRBV9
CASSSGLAGTNTGELFF TGTGCCAGCAGCTCGGGACTAGCGGGGACAAACACCGGGGAGCTGTTTTTT TRBJ2-2 NA 17 TRBD2 TRBV7-6
CAWSAAGDGTDTQYF TGTGCCTGGAGTGCGGCGGGGGATGGCACAGATACGCAGTATTTT TRBJ2-3 NA 15 TRBD2 TRBV30
CATRGQGYNEQFF TGTGCCACCAGAGGACAGGGCTACAATGAGCAGTTCTTC TRBJ2-1 few 13 TRBD1 TRBV24-1
CASSSAGQGDGYTF TGTGCCAGCAGCTCAGCGGGACAGGGTGATGGCTACACCTTC TRBJ1-2 NA 14 TRBD1 TRBV7-2
CSGSPSGGAYNEQFF TGCAGCGGGTCTCCTAGCGGGGGGGCCTACAATGAGCAGTTCTTC TRBJ2-1 NA 15 TRBD2 TRBV29-1